This TCR beta chain was sequenced for a study of blood T cell repertoires in COVID-19. For the study at large: Material from acute and convalescent COVID-19 was sourced from the United States, Italy and Spain. Sample material is recorded as cDNA or gDNA derived from T cells, B-cell-depleted T cells, or PBMCs.

Authors' data handling: From reference gene primer amplification, estimates of nucleated cell counts were derived. Profiled with immunoSEQ multiplex PCR; TCRdb holds only in-frame clones, not every one. The V and J calls and the clone size are those of that table, but D and trimming were determined from the DNA. The sample records about half a million clones, roughly 88% being singletons. Germline values: CDR1 SGHNT, CDR2 YYREEE (reference sequence). CDR3 length: 16 amino acids. V was cut by 4 bases and J by 0 bases, with 15 bases left in between. The sample comprised peripheral blood. The chain has TRBV5-4 and TRBJ2-3; D is unclear. The sequence derives from a human donor in a cohort sampled during active COVID-19. The CDR3 here is CASSLDAVVSTDTQYF. The CDR3 nucleotides are TGTGCCAGCAGCCTGGATGCGGTAGTCAGCACAGATACGCAGTATTTT.